The 19 T cell receptor beta chains in this list originate from one sample, sequenced in a study of blood T cell repertoires in COVID-19. Measured with immunoSEQ multiplex PCR; TCRdb has only the in-frame clones, and not every one. This sample has roughly 86,000 clones, with approximately 86% found just once. Sequencing was done on a sample of peripheral blood. These receptors came from a middle-aged man with acute or convalescent COVID-19.

The J gene is TRBJ2-7, the V gene TRBV7-2, with 7 bases aligning to TRBD1. The CDR3 sequence is 14 residues long. Trimming took 1 base from V and 6 from J; bases not matched to a gene: 6. Germline loops: CDR1 SGHTA, CDR2 FQGNSA. This CDR3 reads CASSLGGQVAEQYF. CDR3 in DNA: TGTGCCAGCAGCTTAGGTGGACAGGTCGCCGAGCAGTACTTC. The full variable domain, completed using reference TRBV7-2 and TRBJ2-7, is GAGVSQSPSNKVTEKGKDVELRCDPISGHTALYWYRQSLGQGLEFLIYFQGNSAPDKSGLPSDRFSAERTGGSVSTLTIQRTQQEDSAVYLCASSLGGQVAEQYFGPGTRLTVT.

The chain uses TRBV6-4 and TRBJ2-6; D is perhaps TRBD1 (5 bases). The germline V gene has CDR1 MRHNA and CDR2 SNTAGT. V lost 2 bases, J lost 0 bases, and 5 bases lay in between. This CDR3 is built from 15 residues. The CDR3, as DNA: TGTGCCAGCAGTGACGACAGCTCTGGGGCCAACGTCCTGACTTTC. The encoded protein is CASSDDSSGANVLTF.

The rearrangement links TRBV7-9 to TRBJ2-5; 12 nucleotides align to TRBD2. This CDR3 region has 15 residues. The V gene end was trimmed by 5 bases and the J gene end by 5 bases; junction bases not matched to a gene: 6. From germline, CDR1 is SEHNR and CDR2 FQNEAQ (reference sequence). The CDR3, as DNA: TGTGCCAGCAGCCCTAGCGGGGGGGCAGGGGAGACCCAGTACTTC. This gives the protein CASSPSGGAGETQYF.

This chain joins TRBV7-2 and TRBJ2-7; TRBD2 matches at 8 bases. The junction had 7 bases not matched to a gene; V was cut back by 6 bases and J by 3 bases. The germline gives CDR1 SGHTA, CDR2 FQGNSA. The CDR3 is made up of 14 amino acids. The CDR3 nucleotides are TGTGCCAGCAGACCCGGACTAGCTGTCTACGAGCAGTACTTC. Translating gives CASRPGLAVYEQYF.

This chain connects TRBV6-5 to TRBJ2-7; 8 bases map to TRBD2. The junction had 7 bases not matched to a gene; V was cut back by 7 bases and J by 2 bases. Germline V gene data show CDR1 as MNHEY and CDR2 as SVGAGI. The CDR3 has 14 amino acids. This chain's CDR3 is CASTSPAGAYEQYF. The CDR3 DNA reads as TGTGCCAGCACCTCTCCAGCGGGAGCCTACGAGCAGTACTTC.

This clone was counted once. The chain has TRBV19 and TRBJ2-7; 10 positions agree with TRBD1. The CDR3 length is 15 residues. The V gene's germline CDR1 is LNHDA and CDR2 SQIVND (reference sequence). J lost 2 bases, V lost 3 bases, and 4 bases had no gene match. CDR3 bases: TGTGCCAGTAGTATGACCGGGACAGGGGCCTACGAGCAGTACTTC. Amino acid sequence: CASSMTGTGAYEQYF.

The chain has TRBV4-3 and TRBJ1-2; no firm D call. The CDR3 is 14 residues long. V lost 0 bases and J 1 base, leaving 6 bases between the germline ends. Germline V gives CDR1 LGHNA, CDR2 YSLEER. In DNA, the CDR3 is TGCGCCAGCAGCCAAGATGAGGTTAACTATGGCTACACCTTC. The encoded protein is CASSQDEVNYGYTF.

The J gene is TRBJ1-1, the V gene TRBV4-1; a weak D match, TRBD1 (5 bases). Germline V gene lookup returns CDR1 MGHRA and CDR2 YSYEKL. CDR3 length: 14 residues. V was shortened by 1 base and J by 0 bases, with 6 bases between the two germline ends. The CDR3 reads CASSQGTLNTEAFF. CDR3 bases: TGCGCCAGCAGCCAAGGGACACTGAACACTGAAGCTTTCTTT.

The J gene is TRBJ1-6, the V gene TRBV27, with TRBD1 identical over 7 bases. The germline V gene has CDR1 MNHEY and CDR2 SMNVEV (reference sequence). The V and J ends lost 5 bases and 5 bases, in that order; junction bases with no gene match: 12. This CDR3 spans 17 amino acids. The CDR3 loop reads CASSPRPRTGDNSPLHF. CDR3 in DNA: TGTGCCAGCAGTCCCAGGCCCCGGACAGGAGATAATTCACCCCTCCACTTT.

This sequence joins TRBV6-2 or TRBV6-3 and TRBJ2-5; TRBD2 matches 8 bases. The CDR3 runs to 17 residues. The V segment lost 2 bases and the J segment 1 base; nucleotides outside the gene matches: 9. Per germline, CDR1 MNHEY and CDR2 SVGEGT. The CDR3 DNA reads as TGTGCCAGCAGTTACAGGGCTAGCGGGTGGGTCCAAGAGACCCAGTACTTC. It is translated as CASSYRASGWVQETQYF.

The chain's CDR3 is CSASPPMSTGELFF. The CDR3 DNA sequence: TGCAGTGCTAGTCCCCCTATGTCCACCGGGGAGCTGTTTTTT. The genes are TRBV20-1 and TRBJ2-2; no firm D call. The V and J ends lost 3 bases and 4 bases respectively, with 12 bases between them. CDR3 length: 14 amino acids. Germline loops: CDR1 DFQATT, CDR2 SNEGSKA (reference sequence).

Only one count was recorded for this clone. The chain has TRBV20-1 and TRBJ2-5; D unresolved. The CDR3 has 17 amino acids. Germline CDR1 is DFQATT and CDR2 is SNEGSKA (reference sequence). V was clipped by 3 bases and J by 1 base, with 21 bases between them. The DNA of the CDR3 is TGCAGTGCTAGTACCCCAAGTCTAGGCACCATCCAAGAGACCCAGTACTTC. This codes for CSASTPSLGTIQETQYF.

The genes are TRBV19 and TRBJ2-5, with TRBD2 matching over 7 bases. Per germline, CDR1 LNHDA and CDR2 SQIVND (reference sequence). The CDR3 totals 15 residues. Germline trimming cut 4 bases from V and 5 bases from J; bases unmatched to any gene: 10. The CDR3 region has the DNA TGTGCCAGTAGTAGGAGCGGGGCCACGCGGGAGACCCAGTACTTC. It is translated as CASSRSGATRETQYF.

Details on this clone: A much larger clone lies a single base off, so this may be a read error. V usage is TRBV5-4 and J usage is TRBJ2-2, with TRBD2 matching over 13 bases. The germline CDR1 and CDR2 sequences are SGHNT and YYREEE (reference sequence). This CDR3 is built from 17 residues. For the CDR3, the DNA is TGTGCCACCAGCTTCCAACTAGCGGGGGGGAGGACCGGGGAGCTGTTTTTT. Translated, it gives CATSFQLAGGRTGELFF.

V gene TRBV19 combines with J gene TRBJ2-5, with D tentatively TRBD1 (6 bases). V lost 4 bases and J 0 bases, leaving 12 bases between the germline ends. This CDR3 has 15 amino acids. CDR1 is LNHDA and CDR2 is SQIVND in the germline V gene (reference sequence). The CDR3, as DNA: TGTGCCAGTAGTACCCGCCGACAGGACCAAGAGACCCAGTACTTC. Translating it yields CASSTRRQDQETQYF.

The gene calls are TRBV7-2 and TRBJ2-5; TRBD2 agrees at 8 bases. CDR3 length equals 18 residues. The V and J ends lost 5 bases and 3 bases, in that order; junction bases with no gene match: 17. Germline CDR1 SGHTA, CDR2 FQGNSA. CDR3 amino acids: CASSVYGTGTRGEETQYF. Here the CDR3 DNA reads TGTGCCAGCAGCGTTTACGGCACCGGGACTAGGGGGGAAGAGACCCAGTACTTC.

The chain combines TRBV9 with TRBJ1-2, with unresolved D. From germline, CDR1 is SGDLS and CDR2 YYNGEE. The CDR3 is 13 residues long. The ends were cut back, 0 bases at V and 4 bases at J, with 7 bases in the middle. CDR3: CASSVEISYGYTF. In DNA form, the CDR3 reads TGTGCCAGCAGCGTAGAAATCAGCTATGGCTACACCTTC.

The rearrangement uses TRBV29-1 and TRBJ2-1; tentatively, D is TRBD1 (6 bases). Per germline, CDR1 SQVTM and CDR2 ANQGSEA. CDR3 length: 13 amino acids. Trimming left V 7 bases short and J 2 bases short, with 12 bases between. CDR3 in DNA: TGCAGCGGGGGGCGGCAGACCTACAATGAGCAGTTCTTC. It yields the protein CSGGRQTYNEQFF.

DNA for the CDR3: TGTGCCAGCAGTGCCCGAGACATACGCTCCTACAATGAGCAGTTCTTC. It is translated as CASSARDIRSYNEQFF. This rearrangement joins TRBV27 to TRBJ2-1, with D uncertain. This CDR3 is 16 amino acids long. V was cut by 5 bases and J by 0 bases, with 14 bases left in between. The V gene's germline CDR1 is MNHEY and CDR2 SMNVEV (reference sequence).